The clone carrying this T cell receptor (beta chain) was picked up one time. Germline CDR1 is SGHDN and CDR2 is FVKESK. The length of the CDR3 is 16 residues. V gave up 4 bases and J gave up 4 bases; unmatched junction bases: 6. This sample is drawn from a study of blood T cell repertoires in COVID-19. Study at large: Material from acute and convalescent COVID-19 was sourced from the United States, Italy and Spain. Nucleic acid was either cDNA or gDNA, and it came from T cells, B-cell-depleted T cells, or PBMCs.

In the study's own analysis: It was from reference gene primer amplification that nucleated cell counts were estimated. Repertoires were generated with immunoSEQ multiplex PCR, while TCRdb's copy carries only in-frame clones and drops some. V, J and clone size derive from that table, while D and trimming were established from the DNA sequence. The sample yields over 95,000 clones, 70% to 90% seen once. The J gene is TRBJ1-6, the V gene TRBV14, with 8 bases that match TRBD1. Input material: peripheral blood. The clonotype was recovered from a woman aged 50 to 60 with acute or convalescent COVID-19. The CDR3 nucleotides read TGTGCCAGCAGCCCGGAAACAGGGGGGTATAATTCACCCCTCCACTTT. It codes for CASSPETGGYNSPLHF.